This T cell receptor (beta chain) was found in a study of cytotoxic CD8 clonotypes in ibrutinib-treated CLL. Study-wide context: Samples yielded averages of 255,043 productive templates and around 99,000 productive rearrangements.

Only in-frame clones appear in the TCRdb table, and some are missing; sequencing was by immunoSEQ multiplex PCR. Found here are nearly 100,000 clones, 78% of them singletons; the top ten hold less than 35%. The CDR3 spans 12 residues. The germline V gene encodes CDR1 MDHEN and CDR2 SYDVKM. The V and J ends lost 5 bases and 9 bases respectively, with 11 bases between them. The rearrangement uses TRBV28 and TRBJ2-1; maybe TRBD1 (5 bases). This sequence originates from a human donor with chronic lymphocytic leukemia. Specimen: PBMCs, collected after 12 months of ibrutinib treatment. This chain's CDR3 is CASSGARGEQFF. The CDR3 DNA is TGTGCCAGCAGTGGCGCTAGGGGTGAGCAGTTCTTC.